This is a list of T cell receptor beta chains from one sample in a study of shared clonotypes between healthy human individuals. The repertoire was sequenced with immunoSEQ multiplex PCR; TCRdb's copy has only in-frame clones and lacks some. The profile covers 2 million to 2.5 million clones, with more than 90% appearing a single time and roughly 0.13% taken by the ten largest. Sequenced: naive CD4+ T cells sorted from blood. Receptors originate from a man aged 18 to 35 in good health. Each CDR3 is given with its conserved first and last residue. The D gene is left open where the match is weak. Where a row states a size, it is once, few, many or the class of an expanded clone; other rows omit it.

>TRBV30|TRBJ1-3|NA|15|NA
TGTGCCTGGAGTCAAGGCCAGTCCTCTGGAAACACCATATATTTT
CAWSQGQSSGNTIYF
>TRBV13|TRBJ2-1|NA|13|NA
TGTGCCAGCAGCCTTCGGGGCCACAATGAGCAGTTCTTC
CASSLRGHNEQFF
>TRBV25-1|TRBJ1-4|TRBD1|15|NA
TGTGCCAGCAGTGAAGGTCAGGGGGCGGGTGAAAAACTGTTTTTT
CASSEGQGAGEKLFF
>TRBV5-1|TRBJ1-2|NA|13|few
TGCGCCAGCAGTGACAACCTCAGCTATGGCTACACCTTC
CASSDNLSYGYTF
>TRBV6-5|TRBJ1-2|NA|14|NA
TGTGCCAGCAGTAATATTAACGGTGAGGAAGGCTACACCTTC
CASSNINGEEGYTF
>TRBV5-1|TRBJ1-5|NA|15|NA
TGCGCCAGCAGCTTGGGGGACAAAGGCAATCAGCCCCAGCATTTT
CASSLGDKGNQPQHF
>TRBV15|TRBJ1-1|TRBD1|15|once
TGTGCCACCAGCCGGGGGCGAGGGGGCAACACTGAAGCTTTCTTT
CATSRGRGGNTEAFF
>TRBV6-4|TRBJ1-6|NA|15|NA
TGTGCCAGCAGTGCCGAGACAGGAGGCAATTCACCCCTCCACTTT
CASSAETGGNSPLHF
>TRBV6-5|TRBJ2-7|NA|14|NA
TGTGCCAGCAGCCGCGGCAGGGAAGGATACGAGCAGTACTTC
CASSRGREGYEQYF
>TRBV5-1|TRBJ1-2|NA|14|once
TGCGCCAGCAGCCCCTCCCCAGGAGAGGGTGGCTACACCTTC
CASSPSPGEGGYTF
>TRBV6-1|TRBJ2-7|NA|16|NA
TGTGCCAGCAGTGCCTCCTCGATTGGGGGAGAGAACGAGCAGTACTTC
CASSASSIGGENEQYF
>TRBV18|TRBJ2-7|TRBD1|15|NA
TGTGCCAGCTCACCAAGACAGGGGCAGACCTACGAGCAGTACTTC
CASSPRQGQTYEQYF
>TRBV19|TRBJ1-5|TRBD1|15|NA
TGTGCCAGTAGTATCCCGGGACAGGGGGGTCAGCCCCAGCATTTT
CASSIPGQGGQPQHF
>TRBV7-2|TRBJ2-1|NA|15|NA
TGTGCCAGCAGCTTGGGAGGGGGGCGCAGCAATGAGCAGTTCTTC
CASSLGGGRSNEQFF
>TRBV2|TRBJ1-2|TRBD1|14|NA
TGTGCCAGCATTGTACAGGGGGCCGGCTATGGCTACACCTTC
CASIVQGAGYGYTF
>TRBV7-2|TRBJ2-7|TRBD1|15|NA
TGTGCCAGCAGCTCTCGGGACAGGGGGATCTACGAGCAGTACTTC
CASSSRDRGIYEQYF
>TRBV2|TRBJ1-3|NA|14|NA
TGTGCCAGCTCACGAGGGGAAGCTGGAAACACCATATATTTT
CASSRGEAGNTIYF
>TRBV15|TRBJ2-2|TRBD1|15|NA
TGTGCCACCAGCTCGACAGGGGTGGTGGTCGGGGAGCTGTTTTTT
CATSSTGVVVGELFF
>TRBV28|TRBJ1-5|NA|15|NA
TGTGCCAGCACCCCCCGGGACTTAAGCAATCAGCCCCAGCATTTT
CASTPRDLSNQPQHF
>TRBV18|TRBJ1-2|NA|18|NA
TGTGCCAGCTCACCGATCGCTGGGTCAGGCAGAGCTAACTATGGCTACACCTTC
CASSPIAGSGRANYGYTF
>TRBV5-6|TRBJ2-7|NA|15|NA
TGTGCCAGCAGCTTGGGTCCAGACCCCTCCTACGAGCAGTACTTC
CASSLGPDPSYEQYF
>TRBV6-5|TRBJ1-2|NA|16|NA
TGTGCCAGCAGTTACTCAAGTACAGGGACAAACTATGGCTACACCTTC
CASSYSSTGTNYGYTF
>TRBV5-4|TRBJ2-7|NA|16|few
TGTGCCAGCAGCTTGGGAGGACAGACTACCTTTTACGAGCAGTACTTC
CASSLGGQTTFYEQYF
>TRBV6-5|TRBJ2-1|TRBD1|15|NA
TGTGCCAGCAACGCGGCCGGGACAGTAGACAATGAGCAGTTCTTC
CASNAAGTVDNEQFF
>TRBV28|TRBJ1-2|TRBD1|15|NA
TGTGCCAGCAGTTTATCGGGGACAGGGGGCCGGGGCTACACCTTC
CASSLSGTGGRGYTF
>TRBV30|TRBJ1-5|NA|14|NA
TGTGCCTGGAGTGATTTGGGATTGAGGCAGCCCCAGCATTTT
CAWSDLGLRQPQHF
>TRBV6-1|TRBJ2-1|NA|15|NA
TGTGCCAGCAGTGGTTTCGGGGATTCCTACAATGAGCAGTTCTTC
CASSGFGDSYNEQFF
>TRBV7-9|TRBJ2-3|TRBD1|16|NA
TGTGCCAGCAGCTTAGGCGACAGGGGGGAGACAGATACGCAGTATTTT
CASSLGDRGETDTQYF
>TRBV20-1|TRBJ1-4|TRBD1|11|NA
TGCAGTGCTCCAGGACAGGAGAAACTGTTTTTT
CSAPGQEKLFF
>TRBV7-2|TRBJ1-2|TRBD1|16|NA
TGTGCCAGCAGCTTAGACGGGACAGGGTCTAACTATGGCTACACCTTC
CASSLDGTGSNYGYTF
>TRBV28|TRBJ1-2|TRBD1|13|NA
TGTGCCAGCACGGGACAGGCCGTAAATGGCTACACCTTC
CASTGQAVNGYTF
>TRBV5-4|TRBJ2-7|NA|12|few
TGTGCCAGCAGCTTGGACCTCTACGAGCAGTACTTC
CASSLDLYEQYF
>TRBV30|TRBJ1-1|NA|13|NA
TGTGCCTGGGTAGGACTGATGAACACTGAAGCTTTCTTT
CAWVGLMNTEAFF
>TRBV2|TRBJ2-3|NA|14|NA
TGTGCCAGCAGTGTAGGGGCCCTCACAGATACGCAGTATTTT
CASSVGALTDTQYF
>TRBV5-1|TRBJ2-5|TRBD2|14|NA
TGCGCCAGCAGCCCCGCGGGGGGGCAAGAGACCCAGTACTTC
CASSPAGGQETQYF
>TRBV10-3|TRBJ1-3|NA|13|NA
TGTGCCACGGAAGGTTGGGAAAAGAACACCATATATTTT
CATEGWEKNTIYF
>TRBV15|TRBJ1-2|NA|12|few
TGTGCCACCAGCAGAGATATCTATGGCTACACCTTC
CATSRDIYGYTF
>TRBV11-2|TRBJ2-7|TRBD1|16|NA
TGTGCCAGCAGCACCATAAGGGGGACAGGGGCTAACGAGCAGTACTTC
CASSTIRGTGANEQYF
>TRBV5-1|TRBJ2-1|NA|14|NA
TGCGCCAGCAGTCGGCGGGGGCCCGAGAATGAGCAGTTCTTC
CASSRRGPENEQFF
>TRBV5-4|TRBJ2-4|NA|15|NA
TGTGCCAGCAGCCCCGGAGGGGAAGGGGTAGACATTCAGTACTTC
CASSPGGEGVDIQYF
>TRBV4-1|TRBJ1-6|NA|15|NA
TGCGCCAGCAGCCAGAGCGGAGGGGGGAATTCACCCCTCCACTTT
CASSQSGGGNSPLHF